Listed below are T cell receptor beta chains from one sample, sequenced in a study of cytomegalovirus exposure and HLA in healthy donors. Clones were sequenced by immunoSEQ multiplex PCR, and TCRdb holds only the in-frame ones, with some missing. The sample lists about 200,000 clones; 82% were seen once. Sequencing was done on a sample of PBMCs. The receptors were sampled from a middle-aged woman in good health and CMV-seronegative. Each CDR3 is given with its conserved first and last residue. Each record gives: J gene, V gene, clone size, D gene, CDR3 DNA, CDR3 protein. D genes are given only for firm matches. Only some rows state a clone size, as once, few, many or a class for expanded clones.

j_gene: TRBJ1-1; v_gene: TRBV19; abundance: .; d_gene: TRBD1; CDR3nt: TGTGCCAGTAGTAGACAGGGGGCAGGGACTGAAGCTTTCTTT; CDR3aa: CASSRQGAGTEAFF
j_gene: TRBJ2-3; v_gene: TRBV19; abundance: .; d_gene: TRBD2; CDR3nt: TGTGCCAGCCGAAGGCTAGCGGGGACAGATACGCAGTATTTT; CDR3aa: CASRRLAGTDTQYF
j_gene: TRBJ2-7; v_gene: TRBV19; abundance: .; d_gene: .; CDR3nt: TGTGCCAGTAGTATAGGCGGCACTTTCTACGAGCAGTACTTC; CDR3aa: CASSIGGTFYEQYF
j_gene: TRBJ2-7; v_gene: TRBV11-2; abundance: .; d_gene: TRBD1; CDR3nt: TGTGCCAGCACACCTGGGGTGGGGACAGCCTACGAGCAGTACTTC; CDR3aa: CASTPGVGTAYEQYF
j_gene: TRBJ2-6; v_gene: TRBV18; abundance: .; d_gene: .; CDR3nt: TGTGCCAGCTCGGCCCAAGAGGTAACTGGGGCCAACGTCCTGACTTTC; CDR3aa: CASSAQEVTGANVLTF
j_gene: TRBJ2-2; v_gene: TRBV5-1; abundance: .; d_gene: .; CDR3nt: TGCGCCAGCAGCTCATCCGGGACTCCTCTACCGGCGGAGCTGTTTTTT; CDR3aa: CASSSSGTPLPAELFF
j_gene: TRBJ1-5; v_gene: TRBV30; abundance: .; d_gene: TRBD1; CDR3nt: TGTGCCTGGAGTGTACAGGGGGCCAGCAATCAGCCCCAGCATTTT; CDR3aa: CAWSVQGASNQPQHF
j_gene: TRBJ1-1; v_gene: TRBV5-1; abundance: few; d_gene: TRBD1; CDR3nt: TGCGCCAGCAGACGACAGGGGCTCGGAGCCATGAACACTGAAGCTTTCTTT; CDR3aa: CASRRQGLGAMNTEAFF
j_gene: TRBJ2-1; v_gene: TRBV4-1; abundance: .; d_gene: TRBD2; CDR3nt: TGCGCCAGCAGCCAAGCCCTAATTCCGGGACTAGCGGGAGTTACCTCCTACAATGAGCAGTTCTTC; CDR3aa: CASSQALIPGLAGVTSYNEQFF
j_gene: TRBJ1-1; v_gene: TRBV6-6; abundance: once; d_gene: .; CDR3nt: TGTGCCAGCAGTTACTCTCAGGGTTCGAAGGTAGCTTTCTTT; CDR3aa: CASSYSQGSKVAFF
j_gene: TRBJ2-5; v_gene: TRBV27; abundance: .; d_gene: .; CDR3nt: TGTGCCAGCAGTTCCTTGGGCAGCAGATCCCAAGAGACCCAGTACTTC; CDR3aa: CASSSLGSRSQETQYF
j_gene: TRBJ1-1; v_gene: TRBV30; abundance: .; d_gene: .; CDR3nt: TGTGCCTGGAATAGCCTTATGAACACTGAAGCTTTCTTT; CDR3aa: CAWNSLMNTEAFF
j_gene: TRBJ2-6; v_gene: TRBV6-5; abundance: few; d_gene: .; CDR3nt: TGTGCCAGCAGCCGTACTAGCACTGGGGCCAACGTCCTGACTTTC; CDR3aa: CASSRTSTGANVLTF
j_gene: TRBJ1-2; v_gene: TRBV27; abundance: .; d_gene: TRBD1; CDR3nt: TGTGCCAGCAGTTTATGGGGGCAGGGGGCCCTAGGCTACACCTTC; CDR3aa: CASSLWGQGALGYTF
j_gene: TRBJ1-2; v_gene: TRBV19; abundance: .; d_gene: .; CDR3nt: TGTGCCAGTAGTATAGCGGCAGGGGATGGCTACACCTTC; CDR3aa: CASSIAAGDGYTF
j_gene: TRBJ2-7; v_gene: TRBV6-5; abundance: .; d_gene: TRBD2; CDR3nt: TGTGCCAGCAGTTACTCGTCGGGGGGACCCTACGAGCAGTACTTC; CDR3aa: CASSYSSGGPYEQYF
j_gene: TRBJ2-2; v_gene: TRBV9; abundance: .; d_gene: TRBD2; CDR3nt: TGTGCCAGCAGCGTAGGGCTAGCGGGAGTGTACACCGGGGAGCTGTTTTTT; CDR3aa: CASSVGLAGVYTGELFF